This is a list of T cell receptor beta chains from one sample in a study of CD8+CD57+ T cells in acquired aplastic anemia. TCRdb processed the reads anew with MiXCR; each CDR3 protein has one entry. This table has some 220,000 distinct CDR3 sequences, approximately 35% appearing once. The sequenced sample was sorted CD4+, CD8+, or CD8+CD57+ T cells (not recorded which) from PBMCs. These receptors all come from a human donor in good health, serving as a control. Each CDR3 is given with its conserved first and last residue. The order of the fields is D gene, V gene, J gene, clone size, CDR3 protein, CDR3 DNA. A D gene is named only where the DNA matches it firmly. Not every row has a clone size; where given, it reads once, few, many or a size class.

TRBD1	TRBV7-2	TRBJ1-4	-	CANSRRGPNEKLFF	TGTGCCAACAGCCGCAGGGGGCCTAATGAAAAACTGTTTTTT
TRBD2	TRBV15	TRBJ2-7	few	CATSTTTSATYEQYF	TGTGCCACCAGCACAACGACTAGCGCCACCTACGAGCAGTACTTC
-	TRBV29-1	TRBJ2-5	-	CSVVGGQETQYF	TGCAGCGTTGTCGGGGGACAAGAGACCCAGTACTTC
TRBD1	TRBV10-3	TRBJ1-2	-	CAIKGTGGNGYTF	TGTGCCATCAAGGGGACAGGGGGTAATGGCTACACCTTC
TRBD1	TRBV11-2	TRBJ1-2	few	CASSLDPQGARGYTF	TGTGCCAGCAGCTTAGACCCTCAGGGGGCCAGGGGCTACACCTTC
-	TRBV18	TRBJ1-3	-	CASSPPDGSGNTIYF	TGTGCCAGCTCACCGCCGGACGGCTCTGGAAACACCATATATTTT
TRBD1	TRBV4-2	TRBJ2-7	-	CASSPSRTGICEQYF	TGTGCCAGCAGCCCGTCGAGGACAGGGATTTGCGAGCAGTACTTC
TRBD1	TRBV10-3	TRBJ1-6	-	CASRGGRESPLHF	TGTGCCAGCAGGGGGGGACGGGAGTCACCCCTCCACTTT
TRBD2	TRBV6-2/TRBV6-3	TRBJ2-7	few	CASSPLTGGSYEQYF	TGTGCCAGCAGCCCCCTGACGGGAGGCTCCTACGAGCAGTACTTC
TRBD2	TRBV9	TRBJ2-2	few	CASSVGEGRTGELFF	TGTGCCAGCAGCGTAGGGGAGGGTCGGACCGGGGAGCTGTTTTTT
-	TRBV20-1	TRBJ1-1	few	CGASRGGGSEAFF	TGCGGTGCTAGCCGGGGAGGTGGGTCTGAAGCTTTCTTT
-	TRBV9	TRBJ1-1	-	CASSEPNIEAFF	TGTGCCAGCAGTGAACCCAATATCGAAGCTTTCTTT
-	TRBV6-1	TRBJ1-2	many	CASSQKDGRNYGYTF	TGTGCCAGCAGTCAGAAGGACGGGAGAAACTATGGCTACACCTTC
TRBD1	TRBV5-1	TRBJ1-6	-	CASSFGQESSPLHF	TGCGCCAGCAGCTTTGGACAGGAGAGTTCACCCCTCCACTTT
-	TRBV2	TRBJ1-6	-	CASSFGGWTSPLHF	TGTGCCAGCAGTTTTGGGGGGTGGACTTCACCCCTCCACTTT
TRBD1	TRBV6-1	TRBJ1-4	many	CASRQGTWEKLFF	TGTGCCAGCAGACAGGGGACGTGGGAAAAACTGTTTTTT
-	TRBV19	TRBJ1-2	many	CASSIDRWRGNYGYTF	TGTGCCAGTAGTATAGATAGGTGGAGGGGTAACTATGGCTACACCTTC
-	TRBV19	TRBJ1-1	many	CASRNRASAFF	TGTGCCAGTAGAAACAGGGCATCAGCTTTCTTT
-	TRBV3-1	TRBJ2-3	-	CASSRDLSTDTQYF	TGTGCCAGCAGCCGCGACCTTAGCACAGATACGCAGTATTTT
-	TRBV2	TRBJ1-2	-	CASTTSGGHAF	TGTGCCAGCACGACCTCTGGAGGACATGCCTTC
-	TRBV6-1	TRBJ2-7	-	CASNPGPGSYEQYF	TGTGCCAGCAATCCCGGTCCAGGATCCTACGAGCAGTACTTC
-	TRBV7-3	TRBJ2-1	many	CASSFLADSYNEQFF	TGTGCCAGCAGCTTTTTAGCGGATTCCTACAATGAGCAGTTCTTC
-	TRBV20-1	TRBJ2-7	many	CSATRGDYEQYF	TGCAGTGCTACCCGGGGAGACTACGAGCAGTACTTC
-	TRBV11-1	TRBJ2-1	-	CASRPRQDIYNEQFF	TGTGCCAGCAGACCTCGACAGGACATTTACAATGAGCAGTTCTTC
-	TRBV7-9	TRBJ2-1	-	CASSAPVGETYNEQFF	TGCGCCAGCAGCGCCCCGGTAGGGGAAACCTACAATGAGCAGTTCTTC
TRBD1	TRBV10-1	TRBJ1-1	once	CASSSPGTASLTEAFF	TGCGCCAGCAGCTCCCCCGGGACAGCAAGTCTCACTGAAGCTTTCTTT
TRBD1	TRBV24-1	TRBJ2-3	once	CATSDSQGPTDTQYF	TGTGCCACCAGTGATTCACAGGGGCCCACAGATACGCAGTATTTT
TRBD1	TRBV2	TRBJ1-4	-	CARSDRGGEKLFF	TGTGCCCGCAGTGACAGGGGGGGTGAAAAACTGTTTTTT
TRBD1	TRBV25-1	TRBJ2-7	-	CASSAHGPGQSIYEQYF	TGTGCCAGCAGTGCTCACGGCCCGGGACAGAGCATCTACGAGCAGTACTTC
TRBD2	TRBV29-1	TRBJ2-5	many	CSVEPTSSQTQYF	TGCAGCGTTGAACCGACTAGCAGCCAGACCCAGTACTTC